This T cell receptor (beta chain) is from a study of PD-L1 blockade in urothelial cancer (dated by TCRdb to the late 2010s). About the investigation overall: Every patient began therapy in 2014 and was given atezolizumab 1,200 mg intravenously every 3 weeks. About nine tenths of the roughly 29 patients were males with bladder-origin urothelial cancer, and 18 of 29 reported a prior smoking history. Patients had an ECOG performance status of 0 or 1 and had received between 0 and 3 prior chemotherapy regimens. Blood samples were analyzed at two time points: 3 weeks after treatment start (second dose) and 6 weeks after treatment start. A median of roughly 140,000 T cells and fewer than 85,000 unique TCRs was obtained from blood samples, and a median clonality of approximately 0.08 was observed. An exploratory multi-omic analysis was conducted of the somatic, immune and clinical correlates of response to PD-L1 blockade with atezolizumab in urothelial cancer. Pretreatment tumor samples and matched peripheral blood, collected serially before and after atezolizumab treatment, underwent TCR sequencing. Progression-free survival longer than 6 months counted as durable clinical benefit, and TCR features were additionally tested against both progression-free and overall survival. Whole exome sequencing and RNA sequencing of pretreatment tumors were performed alongside TCR sequencing in the same patients. Roughly nine patients achieved durable clinical benefit and approximately 20 did not. Some 30 patients had pretreatment blood TCR-seq, around 25 had at least one posttreatment blood collection, and around 25 had tumor TCR-seq.

The cohort comprised 25 to 30 patients with locally advanced or metastatic urothelial carcinoma treated at Memorial Sloan Kettering on a trial protocol. Peripheral blood mononuclear cells were collected pretreatment and during treatment, at between 1 and 8 total time points per patient. The Qiagen DNeasy Blood extraction kit was used to purify genomic DNA from total PBMCs and from tumor samples. PBMCs were collected pretreatment and during treatment, and were isolated and stored as previously described. The CDR3 holds 14 amino acids from the cysteine to the phenylalanine. Only CDR3 DNA is held: 42 bases, read in frame from base 1. The V end loses 5 bases and the J end loses 1 base, and a stretch of 11 bases separates them. Looking up the germline V gene yields CDR1 SGHRS and CDR2 YFSETQ. What the study reported, not specific to this receptor: Small sample size (n of about 30) and many exploratory analyses mean the results are intended to be hypothesis-generating. At 3 weeks after the start of treatment, tumor-associated TCR clones in peripheral blood had expanded more in patients with durable benefit (n of about 22, p = 0.022). A pretreatment peripheral blood TCR clonality below the median was linked to improved progression-free and overall survival.

Regarding this clone: What antigen it recognizes has not been identified. Per-base qualities were not stored, and no clone one base away is much larger.

Synthetic TCR analog templates were spiked into each PCR so that absolute template abundance could be estimated from read counts. The immunoSEQ assay was used to amplify TCRbeta CDR3 regions from genomic DNA with bias-controlled V and J gene primers. Rearranged TCRbeta segments were sequenced at approximately 20X coverage. As for the original processing: Clustering was used to correct sequencing errors, and CDR3s were annotated against IMGT so that V, D and J genes could be assigned. Downstream analyses used only productive TCRbeta rearrangements, leaving out any out-of-frame or stop-codon sequences. To compute clonality, Shannon entropy was normalized by the log of the number of unique productive sequences and then subtracted from one. Fisher's exact test with Benjamini-Hochberg correction, using a cutoff of adjusted p below 0.01, was how clones that differed between time points or between blood and tumor were identified. The immuneACCESS repertoire file appears here via TCRdb, limited to in-frame rearrangements. These files lack a portion of the clones; in checked studies, under half of the deficit traces to unresolved V genes, and the cause of the others is not known. V and J calls and clone size come straight from that table; D and trimming were deduced from the DNA. This sample has 85,000 to 90,000 clones in its table, and around nine tenths of those were observed once. The ten largest clones add up to over 9% of the sample.

Recombination connected TRBV5-1 to TRBJ2-3; no D gene call is confident. This TCR was recovered from a man in his fifties or sixties with urothelial cancer. The sample here was PBMCs, taken around atezolizumab (anti-PD-L1) treatment. The CDR3 protein: CASRSQSGTDTQYF. The bases are TGCGCCAGCAGGTCACAGTCGGGCACAGATACGCAGTATTTT. When the CDR3 is completed using the reference TRBV5-1 and TRBJ2-3 genes on either side, the full variable domain is KAGVTQTPRYLIKTRGQQVTLSCSPISGHRSVSWYQQTPGQGLQFLFEYFSETQRNKGNFPGRFSGRQFSNSRSEMNVSTLELGDSALYLCASRSQSGTDTQYFGPGTRLTVL.